This TCR beta chain was retrieved from a study of vaccination effects on CD4 cells after COVID-19. Study-wide context: A few convalescent patients were sampled after vaccination (early and late).

This clone was counted only a few times. Its matching antigen is unknown. Cultured cells yielded isolated CD4+ T cells after around 10 days. This individual tested PCR-positive for SARS-CoV-2 infection between March and December 2020. It was two doses of either the BNT162b2 or mRNA-1273 vaccine that participants received. The germline V gene has CDR1 LNHDA and CDR2 SQIVND (reference sequence). The length of the CDR3 is 15 residues. Deletions cut 5 bases from V and 4 bases from J, with 17 bases between. Repertoires were generated with immunoSEQ multiplex PCR, while TCRdb's copy carries only in-frame clones and drops some. The sample lists 45,000 to 55,000 clones, around 74% occurring once. Findings of the study overall: Marked clonal contraction of both clone types appeared late after vaccination.

Sequenced material: CD4+ T cells from PBMCs cultured without peptide, taken after COVID-19 vaccination. This clonotype was obtained from a human donor who had a prior SARS-CoV-2 infection. The chain recombines TRBV19 with TRBJ1-2; no clear D gene. CDR3 DNA: TGTGCCAGTAGTGGATCGGGCAGGACTATCTATGGCTACACCTTC. Translated, it gives CASSGSGRTIYGYTF.